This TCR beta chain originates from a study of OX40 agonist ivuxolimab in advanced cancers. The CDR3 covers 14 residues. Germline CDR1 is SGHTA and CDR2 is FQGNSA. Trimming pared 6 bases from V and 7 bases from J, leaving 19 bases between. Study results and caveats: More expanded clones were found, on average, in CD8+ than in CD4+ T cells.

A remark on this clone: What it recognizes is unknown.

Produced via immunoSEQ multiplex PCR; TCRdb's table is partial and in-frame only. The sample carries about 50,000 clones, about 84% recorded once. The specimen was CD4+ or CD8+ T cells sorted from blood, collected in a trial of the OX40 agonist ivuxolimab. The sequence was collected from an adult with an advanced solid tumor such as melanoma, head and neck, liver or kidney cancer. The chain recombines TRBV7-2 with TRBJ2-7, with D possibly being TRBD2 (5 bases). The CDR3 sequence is CASRRDPPSGEQYF. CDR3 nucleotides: TGTGCCAGCAGGCGAGACCCCCCATCGGGGGAGCAGTACTTC.